This T cell receptor beta chain was captured in a study of blood T cell repertoires in COVID-19. Overall study context: Acute-phase and convalescent COVID-19 samples originated in the United States, Italy and Spain. The analysed material was cDNA or gDNA that came from T cells, B-cell-depleted T cells, or PBMCs.

Germline V lookup: CDR1 MDHEN, CDR2 SYDVKM. With 5 bases clipped from V and 3 bases from J, the junction kept 11 bases outside the gene matches. This CDR3 region has 17 residues. Enrollees, about 18 to 90 years old, lived in fewer than 25 US areas. Sequencing used immunoSEQ multiplex PCR; TCRdb keeps in-frame clones, though not all of them. There are approximately 260,000 clones in the sample; about 85% occur only once, and just under 6.5% lies in the top ten. Sequencing was carried out using PBMCs or T cells enriched from blood (not recorded which). The sequence was obtained from a woman under 40 with acute COVID-19. The rearrangement links TRBV28 to TRBJ2-3; 10 bases line up with TRBD1. The CDR3 here is CASSTSGTGDSTDTQYF. The CDR3 bases are TGTGCCAGCAGTACTAGTGGGACAGGGGACTCGACAGATACGCAGTATTTT.